This T cell receptor beta chain was identified in a study of T cells in Graves' hyperthyroidism and ophthalmopathy (dated by TCRdb to about 2019). Regarding the research as a whole: Peripheral blood was sampled at the time of initial diagnosis, prior to any treatment. After sampling, hyperthyroidism patients received methimazole starting at 30 mg daily, and ophthalmopathy patients received high-dose intravenous methylprednisolone. To identify TCR V-J signatures that set the groups apart, the researchers used a discovery cohort of more than 95 patients, made up of roughly 45 with Graves' ophthalmopathy and 57 with stable Graves' hyperthyroidism. The 75 to 100 discovery patients were randomly split 7:3 into training and test sets. The paper reports TCR Vbeta CDR3 sequencing of roughly 140 peripheral blood samples: 43 ophthalmopathy, fewer than 85 hyperthyroidism and around 17 progressor patients. Prospective prediction of ophthalmopathy was tested in an independent validation cohort consisting of 18 to 20 hyperthyroidism patients and more than 15 patients who later progressed to ophthalmopathy. The study also compared thyroid tissue and blood T-cell repertoires from several Graves' hyperthyroidism patients. Summary of the overall study and its limitations: In validation, progression to ophthalmopathy was predicted by the model with 70% to 71% sensitivity and 72.22% specificity, a median of about 6 months before onset. Ophthalmopathy was separated from stable hyperthyroidism by a 13 V-J signature model, with over 85% sensitivity and approximately 81% specificity obtained in cross-validation and 80%/75% obtained in testing. Most expanded thyroid clonotypes (frequency above 0.001) were also detected in blood, suggesting blood repertoires may reflect thyroid immune responses. Sample size was not statistically predetermined, and investigators were not blinded to group allocation.

The CDR3 numbers 16 residues from cysteine through phenylalanine. Here the CDR3 DNA is all that survives: 48 bases in frame from base 1. The junction shows trimming of 8 bases on V and 6 bases on J, and the gene matches do not reach 9 bases of it. For CDR1 and CDR2, the germline V gene lists MDHEN and SYDVKM. Graves' hyperthyroidism was defined as stable when no progression to ophthalmopathy occurred over 18 months of follow-up. Hyperthyroidism patients were newly diagnosed, with disease duration under 2 months, and aged 18 to 65 years. Patients with uncontrolled infections, other autoimmune diseases, pregnancy or lactation were excluded. Diagnoses were established on the basis of clinical symptoms, serum thyroxine and TRAb, thyroid ultrasound, and orbital computed tomography. PBMCs were isolated from around 10 ml of fresh peripheral blood by Ficoll-Paque density gradient centrifugation. Total RNA was extracted using Trizol reagent, and RNA quality was assessed on an Agilent 2100 Bioanalyzer.

Concerning this clonotype: Its antigen target is currently unknown. No much larger clone is present one base from it, and per-base qualities are unavailable.

TCR beta CDR3 regions were amplified from RNA transcripts. The first round of RT-PCR for the TCR CDR3 was performed with the HTBI primer set and the Qiagen OneStep RT-PCR kit. Libraries were constructed in a second round of multiplex PCR, after which size selection and purification were carried out. Paired-end sequencing of the libraries was performed with 100 bp reads on an Illumina HiSeq2000. The original methods were these. SOAPnuke was used to process the raw data, removing reads that contained adapters or uncalled bases, had a mean Phred below 15, or lacked an exact match to the constant primer or identifier. High-quality paired reads were merged with COPE v1.2.5, and unique nucleotide sequences were defined as clonotypes. MiTCR v1.1 was used to align the clonotypes against IMGT TRBV, TRBD and TRBJ reference segments. Only V-J combinations with frequency above 0.0001, covering 99% to 99.2% of repertoires, were analysed. A TCS score was defined as the ratio of F50 (clonal expansion) to E x V (chaos), with BLOSUM62-based TCRdist applied between CDR3 peptides within each V-J. Welch's t-statistics and random forest reduced fewer than 550 V-J features to 10 to 15, which were used in a naive Bayes classifier (R e1071). The public reads were run again by TCRdb, first through fastp at Q25 and then through MiXCR, and only productive beta chains were kept. Each entry is one CDR3 protein sequence, shown with its most common DNA and genes. What appears here as the V and J calls and clone size reflects TCRdb's work, not the paper's. Within this sample are about 690,000 distinct CDR3 sequences, with around 15% of them counted one time only. The top ten constitute 15% to 17% of the sample.

Sequencing was carried out using blood. The rearrangement combines TRBV28 with TRBJ2-1; 14 middle bases align to TRBD2. This clonotype was sampled from a man aged 50 or older with Graves' hyperthyroidism. DNA sequence: TGTGCCAGCCCCCCGGGACTAGCGGGAGTTCCCAATGAGCAGTTCTTC. It translates to CASPPGLAGVPNEQFF.